Listed here are 5 T cell receptor beta chains from one sample, sequenced in a study of T cells in Graves' hyperthyroidism and ophthalmopathy. Using RNA transcripts as the source, TCR beta CDR3 regions were amplified. A first-round RT-PCR of the TCR CDR3 used the HTBI primer set. TCRdb itself ran the multiplex PCR reads through MiXCR, one entry per CDR3 protein. The sample has approximately 95,000 distinct CDR3 sequences; 35% to 45% are singletons. The material sequenced was peripheral blood or thyroid tissue (not recorded which). The receptors come from a woman aged 25 to 45 with Graves' hyperthyroidism.

Many counts were recorded for this clonotype. V usage is TRBV4-1 and J usage is TRBJ1-1, with D possibly matching TRBD1 (5 bases). There are 11 residues in the CDR3. The germline V gene has CDR1 MGHRA and CDR2 YSYEKL. V lost 8 bases and J 4 bases, leaving 8 bases between the germline ends. Written as DNA, the CDR3 is TGCGCCAGCGGGGGTATCACTGAAGCTTTCTTT. Its protein is CASGGITEAFF.

J is TRBJ2-7 and V is TRBV7-8; 10 bases match TRBD2. Germline V gene data show CDR1 as SGHVS and CDR2 as FQNEAQ. This CDR3 contains 16 residues. Trimming at V came to 3 bases and at J to 0 bases, leaving 5 bases not matched to a gene. The CDR3 here is CASSFGSSGSSYEQYF. CDR3 nucleotide sequence: TGTGCCAGCAGCTTTGGGTCTAGCGGGAGCTCCTACGAGCAGTACTTC.

The table lists this clonotype with many counts. The genes are TRBV25-1 and TRBJ1-1; D ambiguous. The CDR3 consists of 14 residues. V was pared by 4 bases and J by 4 bases, with 13 bases between. In germline, CDR1 is MGHDK, CDR2 SYGVNS. The CDR3 DNA follows: TGTGCCAGCAGTGCCAACAGCGAATTCACTGAAGCTTTCTTT. It codes for CASSANSEFTEAFF.

This clonotype was detected many times. V and J are TRBV6-5 and TRBJ1-1; D possibly corresponds to TRBD1 (5 bases). The CDR3 totals 12 residues. Germline V gives CDR1 MNHEY, CDR2 SVGAGI. Trimming left V 6 bases short and J 6 bases short, with 11 bases between. In DNA, the CDR3 is TGTGCCAGCAGGTTTACAGGCGCTGAAGCTTTCTTT. Protein product: CASRFTGAEAFF.

This clonotype was detected many times. This rearrangement joins TRBV7-9 to TRBJ1-5, with D maybe TRBD1 (5 bases). CDR3 length: 15 residues. Germline V CDR1 and CDR2: SEHNR, FQNEAQ (reference sequence). Trimming left V 5 bases short and J 3 bases short, with 14 bases between. The CDR3 protein is CASSRDRGINQPQHF. The CDR3 DNA is TGTGCCAGCAGCAGAGATCGGGGGATCAATCAGCCCCAGCATTTT.